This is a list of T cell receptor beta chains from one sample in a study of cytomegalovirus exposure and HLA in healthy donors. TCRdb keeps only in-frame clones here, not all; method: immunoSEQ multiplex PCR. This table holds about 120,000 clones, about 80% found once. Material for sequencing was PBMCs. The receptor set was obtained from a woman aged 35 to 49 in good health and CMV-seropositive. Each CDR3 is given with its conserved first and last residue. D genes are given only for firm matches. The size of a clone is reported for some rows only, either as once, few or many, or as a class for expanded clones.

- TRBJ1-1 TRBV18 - CASSARGNTEAFF TGTGCCAGCTCAGCCCGGGGTAACACTGAAGCTTTCTTT
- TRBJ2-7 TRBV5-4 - CASSLAAAGVYREQYF TGTGCCAGCAGCTTGGCTGCGGCAGGGGTTTACAGGGAGCAGTACTTC
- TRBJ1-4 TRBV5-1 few CASSVGLGGEKLFF TGCGCCAGCAGCGTCGGCCTCGGGGGTGAAAAACTGTTTTTT
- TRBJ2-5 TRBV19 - CASKRQSALQETQYF TGTGCCAGTAAAAGACAGTCCGCCCTCCAAGAGACCCAGTACTTC
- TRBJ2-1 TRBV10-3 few CAKALGNEQFF TGTGCCAAAGCCCTTGGCAATGAGCAGTTCTTC
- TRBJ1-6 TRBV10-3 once CAISEVNRDNSPLHF TGTGCCATCAGTGAGGTAAACAGGGATAATTCACCCCTCCACTTT
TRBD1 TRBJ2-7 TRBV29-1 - CSARSGTGAYEQYF TGCAGCGCCAGATCAGGGACAGGGGCCTACGAGCAGTACTTC
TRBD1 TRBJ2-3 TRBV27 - CASNPSGTGMTDTQYF TGTGCCAGCAACCCCTCCGGGACAGGGATGACAGATACGCAGTATTTT
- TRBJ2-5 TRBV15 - CATSRDIGGRETQYF TGTGCCACCAGCAGAGATATCGGGGGGCGGGAGACCCAGTACTTC
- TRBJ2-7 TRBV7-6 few CASSLAPGAYEQYF TGTGCCAGCAGCTTAGCCCCAGGGGCCTACGAGCAGTACTTC
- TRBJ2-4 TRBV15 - CATSREWVRVAKNIQYF TGTGCCACCAGCAGAGAATGGGTCAGGGTAGCCAAAAACATTCAGTACTTC
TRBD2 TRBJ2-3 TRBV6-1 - CTSSERAGLTDTQYF TGTACCAGCAGTGAGCGAGCGGGGCTCACAGATACGCAGTATTTT
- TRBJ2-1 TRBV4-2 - CASSQNPLKSSYNEQFF TGTGCCAGCAGCCAAAACCCCCTGAAGAGCTCCTACAATGAGCAGTTCTTC
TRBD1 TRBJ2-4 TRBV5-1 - CASSYGGQGVAKNIQYF TGCGCCAGCAGTTACGGGGGACAGGGGGTGGCCAAAAACATTCAGTACTTC
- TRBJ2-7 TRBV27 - CASSSSGLGSYEQYF TGTGCCAGCAGTTCCTCAGGGTTAGGATCCTACGAGCAGTACTTC